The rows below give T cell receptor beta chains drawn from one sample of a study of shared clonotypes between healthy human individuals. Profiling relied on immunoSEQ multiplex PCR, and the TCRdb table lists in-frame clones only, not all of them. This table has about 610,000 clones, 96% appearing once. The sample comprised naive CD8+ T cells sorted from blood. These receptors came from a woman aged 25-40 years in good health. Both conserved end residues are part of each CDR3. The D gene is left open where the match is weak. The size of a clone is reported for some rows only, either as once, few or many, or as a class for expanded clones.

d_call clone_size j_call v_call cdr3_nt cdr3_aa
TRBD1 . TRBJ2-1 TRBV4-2 TGTGCCAGCAGCCTTGGACAGGGCAATGAGCAGTTCTTC CASSLGQGNEQFF
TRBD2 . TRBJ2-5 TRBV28 TGTGCCAGCAGTTCACGGGAGGTACAAGAGACCCAGTACTTC CASSSREVQETQYF
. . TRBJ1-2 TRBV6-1 TGTGCCACCGGGGGGGGCACGATTAACTATGGCTACACCTTC CATGGGTINYGYTF
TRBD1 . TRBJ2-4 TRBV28 TGTGCCAGCAGCCGGGACAGATTAGCCAAAAACATTCAGTACTTC CASSRDRLAKNIQYF
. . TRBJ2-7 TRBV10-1 TGCGCCAGCAGTGATCTCGGGTACGAGCAGTACTTC CASSDLGYEQYF
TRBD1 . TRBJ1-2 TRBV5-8 TGTGCCAGCAGCGCGGACAGGCACTATGGCTACACCTTC CASSADRHYGYTF
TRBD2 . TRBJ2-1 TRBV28 TGTGCCAGCAGGTGGACTAGCGGCAATGAGCAGTTCTTC CASRWTSGNEQFF
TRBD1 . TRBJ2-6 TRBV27 TGTGCCAGTTCACAGGGGGCTGGGGCCAACGTCCTGACTTTC CASSQGAGANVLTF
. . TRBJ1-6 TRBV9 TGTGCCAGCAGCGTAGATGGGGGGAATTCACCCCTCCACTTT CASSVDGGNSPLHF
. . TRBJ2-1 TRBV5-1 TGCGCCAGCAGCTTGTCCCATGAGCAGTTCTTC CASSLSHEQFF
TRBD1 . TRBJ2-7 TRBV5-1 TGCGCCAGCACCTTGGGACAGGAGCAGTACTTC CASTLGQEQYF
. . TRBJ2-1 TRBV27 TGTGCCAGCAGTTACTGGGGAGCGACTAATGAGCAGTTCTTC CASSYWGATNEQFF
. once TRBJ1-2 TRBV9 TGTGCCAGCCGATTTAACAGGGATGGCTACACCTTC CASRFNRDGYTF
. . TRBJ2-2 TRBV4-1 TGCGCCAGCAGCCAAGATGAAGCGGACGAAGGCACCGGGGAGCTGTTTTTT CASSQDEADEGTGELFF
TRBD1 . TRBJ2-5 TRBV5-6 TGTGCCAGCAGCTTCCGACAGGGGGCTCACGAGACCCAGTACTTC CASSFRQGAHETQYF
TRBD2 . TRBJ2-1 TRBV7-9 TGTGCCAGCAGCTTAATCCTAGCGGGAAACAATGAGCAGTTCTTC CASSLILAGNNEQFF
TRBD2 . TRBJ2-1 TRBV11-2 TGTGCCAGCAGTTACTTAGCGGGAGGCCTTGGGGTTGAGCAGTTCTTC CASSYLAGGLGVEQFF
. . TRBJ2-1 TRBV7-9 TGTGCCAGCAGCTTATCGGTCAATGAGCAGTTCTTC CASSLSVNEQFF
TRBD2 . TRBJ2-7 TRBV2 TGTGCCAGCCGGGTAACTAGCGGGGCCTACGAGCAGTACTTC CASRVTSGAYEQYF
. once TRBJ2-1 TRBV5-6 TGTGCCAGCAGCTTGGGAGGGTCCCAAATCAATGAGCAGTTCTTC CASSLGGSQINEQFF
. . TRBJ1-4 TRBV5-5 TGTGCCAGCAGCTTGACCCGACGGGGGCGGGTTGAAAAACTGTTTTTT CASSLTRRGRVEKLFF
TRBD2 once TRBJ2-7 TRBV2 TGTGCCAGCAGTGGAACTCTAGCGGGAGAGTTCGAGCAGTACTTC CASSGTLAGEFEQYF
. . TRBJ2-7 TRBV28 TGTGCCAGCAGTTTGGAGGGAAACGAGCAGTACTTC CASSLEGNEQYF
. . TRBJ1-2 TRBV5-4 TGTGCCAGCAGACCAGAGGGGAACTATGGCTACACCTTC CASRPEGNYGYTF
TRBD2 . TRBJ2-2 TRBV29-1 TGCAGCGTTGAACCTAGCGGGGCGAACACCGGGGAGCTGTTTTTT CSVEPSGANTGELFF
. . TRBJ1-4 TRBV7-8 TGTGCCAGCAGCTACGGGCTCGAGGGGGACTATGAAAAACTGTTTTTT CASSYGLEGDYEKLFF
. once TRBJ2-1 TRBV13 TGTGCCAGCAGCTTACCTAGTGGGAATGAGCAGTTCTTC CASSLPSGNEQFF